The clone carrying this TCR beta chain was detected only a few times. Its antigen is unknown. The Oncomine TCR Beta short-read assay was applied to DNA of cultured CD4+ T cells. TCRdb re-analysed the PCR reads in MiXCR, keeping a single row per CDR3 protein. The sample includes 3,500 to 4,500 distinct CDR3 sequences, roughly 25% of them seen just once. Germline V gene lookup returns CDR1 MNHNS and CDR2 SASEGT. V shed 8 bases, J shed 3 bases, and the junction held 5 bases outside the gene matches. The CDR3 loop spans 13 amino acids. Treatment specified: approximately nine-day PBMC culture with coronavirus spike peptide pools or control peptides (ViraFEST assay). From the unexposed donor, CD4+ T cells were collected ahead of the COVID-19 pandemic (2011-2018). The data were taken from a study of vaccination and CD4 T cells after COVID-19. Overall study context: In the control cultures, a CEFX pool, an HIV-1 Nef pool, or no peptide was supplied. Study-wide points: In median terms, SARS-CoV-2-reactive clonotypes went from approximately 23 to 38, a nonsignificant rise.

Sequencing was done on a sample of CD4+ T cells from blood, cultured in vitro. J is TRBJ1-2 and V is TRBV6-1; 8 bases line up with TRBD1. The TCR comes from a human donor in good health. The CDR3 loop is CASRGTGDYGYTF. The CDR3 nucleotides are TGTGCCAGCCGGGGGACAGGTGACTATGGCTACACCTTC.